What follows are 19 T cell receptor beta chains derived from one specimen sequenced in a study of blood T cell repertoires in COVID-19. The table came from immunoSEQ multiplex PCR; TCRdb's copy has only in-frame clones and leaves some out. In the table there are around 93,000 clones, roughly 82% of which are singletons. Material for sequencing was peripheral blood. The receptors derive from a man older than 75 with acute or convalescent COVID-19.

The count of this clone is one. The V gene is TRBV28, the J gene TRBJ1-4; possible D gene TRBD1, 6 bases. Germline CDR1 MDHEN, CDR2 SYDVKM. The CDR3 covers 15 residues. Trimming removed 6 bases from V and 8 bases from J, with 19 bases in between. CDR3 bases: TGTGCCAGCAGCCACCAACAGGGACGTTCGGAAAAACTGTTTTTT. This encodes CASSHQQGRSEKLFF.

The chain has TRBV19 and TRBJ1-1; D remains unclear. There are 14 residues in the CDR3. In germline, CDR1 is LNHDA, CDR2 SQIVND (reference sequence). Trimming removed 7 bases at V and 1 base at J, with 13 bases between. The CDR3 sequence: CASTTLGANTEAFF. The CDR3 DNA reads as TGTGCCAGTACCACCCTAGGCGCGAACACTGAAGCTTTCTTT. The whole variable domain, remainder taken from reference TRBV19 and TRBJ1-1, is DGGITQSPKYLFRKEGQNVTLSCEQNLNHDAMYWYRQDPGQGLRLIYYSQIVNDFQKGDIAEGYSVSREKKESFPLTVTSAQKNPTAFYLCASTTLGANTEAFFGQGTRLTVV.

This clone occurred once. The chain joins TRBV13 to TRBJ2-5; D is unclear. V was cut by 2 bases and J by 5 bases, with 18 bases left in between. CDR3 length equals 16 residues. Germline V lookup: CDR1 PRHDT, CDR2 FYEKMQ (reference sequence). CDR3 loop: CASSLNRALSRETQYF. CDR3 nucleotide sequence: TGTGCCAGCAGCTTAAATCGCGCGTTAAGTCGGGAGACCCAGTACTTC.

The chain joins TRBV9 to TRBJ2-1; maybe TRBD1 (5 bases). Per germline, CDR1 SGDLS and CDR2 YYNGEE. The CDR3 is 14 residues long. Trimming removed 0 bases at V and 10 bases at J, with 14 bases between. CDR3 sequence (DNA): TGTGCCAGCAGCGTAGCAGTCGAGACAGCCGAGCAGTTCTTC. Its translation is CASSVAVETAEQFF.

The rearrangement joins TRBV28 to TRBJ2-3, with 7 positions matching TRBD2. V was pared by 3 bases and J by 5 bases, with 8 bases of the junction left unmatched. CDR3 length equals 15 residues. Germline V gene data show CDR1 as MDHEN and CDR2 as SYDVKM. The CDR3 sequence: CASSFGGRAEDTQYF. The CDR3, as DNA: TGTGCCAGCAGTTTCGGGGGGAGGGCGGAAGATACGCAGTATTTT.

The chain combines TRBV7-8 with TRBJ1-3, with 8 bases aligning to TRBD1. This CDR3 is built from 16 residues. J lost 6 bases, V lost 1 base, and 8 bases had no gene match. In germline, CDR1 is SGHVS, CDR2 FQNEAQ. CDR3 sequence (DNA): TGTGCCAGCAGCTTAGGGACAGGGAATGTTGTAAACACCATATATTTT. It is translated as CASSLGTGNVVNTIYF.

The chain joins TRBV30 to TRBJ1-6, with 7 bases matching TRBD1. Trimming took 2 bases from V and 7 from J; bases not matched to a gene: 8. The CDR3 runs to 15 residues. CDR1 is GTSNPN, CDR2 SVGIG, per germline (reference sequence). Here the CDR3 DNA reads TGTGCCTGGAGTCCCTCCGGGACAGCAAATTCACCCCTCCACTTT. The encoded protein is CAWSPSGTANSPLHF.

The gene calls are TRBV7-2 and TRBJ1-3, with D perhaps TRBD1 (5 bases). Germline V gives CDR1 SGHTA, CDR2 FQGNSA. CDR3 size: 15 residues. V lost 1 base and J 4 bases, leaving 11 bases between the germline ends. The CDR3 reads CASSLEGTIGNTIYF. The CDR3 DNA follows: TGTGCCAGCAGCTTAGAGGGGACTATAGGAAACACCATATATTTT.

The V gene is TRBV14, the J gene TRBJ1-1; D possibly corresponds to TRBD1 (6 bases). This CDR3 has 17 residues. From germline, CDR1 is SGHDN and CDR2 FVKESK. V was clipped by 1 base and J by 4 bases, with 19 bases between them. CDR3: CASSQGVTGGWGTEAFF. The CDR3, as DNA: TGTGCCAGCAGCCAAGGAGTGACAGGAGGCTGGGGCACTGAAGCTTTCTTT.

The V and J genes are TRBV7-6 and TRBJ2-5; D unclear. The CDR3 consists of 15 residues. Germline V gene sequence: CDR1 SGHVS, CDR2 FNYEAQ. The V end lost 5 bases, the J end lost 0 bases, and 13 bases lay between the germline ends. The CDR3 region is CASSPEVEYQETQYF. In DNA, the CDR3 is TGTGCCAGCAGCCCCGAGGTTGAGTACCAAGAGACCCAGTACTTC.

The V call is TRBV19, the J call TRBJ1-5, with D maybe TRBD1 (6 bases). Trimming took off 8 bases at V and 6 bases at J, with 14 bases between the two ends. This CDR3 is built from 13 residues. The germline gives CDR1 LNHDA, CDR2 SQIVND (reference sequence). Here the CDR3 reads CASAQGGLQPQHF. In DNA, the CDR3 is TGTGCCAGTGCACAGGGTGGTCTTCAGCCCCAGCATTTT. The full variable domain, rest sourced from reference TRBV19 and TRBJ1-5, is DGGITQSPKYLFRKEGQNVTLSCEQNLNHDAMYWYRQDPGQGLRLIYYSQIVNDFQKGDIAEGYSVSREKKESFPLTVTSAQKNPTAFYLCASAQGGLQPQHFGDGTRLSIL.

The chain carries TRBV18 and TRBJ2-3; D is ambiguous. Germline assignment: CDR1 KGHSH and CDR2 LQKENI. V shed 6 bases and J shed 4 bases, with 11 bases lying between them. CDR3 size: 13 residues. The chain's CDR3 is CASSLRDADTQYF. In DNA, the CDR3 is TGTGCCAGCTCCTTACGAGATGCAGATACGCAGTATTTT. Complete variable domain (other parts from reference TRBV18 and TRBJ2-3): NAGVMQNPRHLVRRRGQEARLRCSPMKGHSHVYWYRQLPEEGLKFMVYLQKENIIDESGMPKERFSAEFPKEGPSILRIQQVVRGDSAAYFCASSLRDADTQYFGPGTRLTVL.

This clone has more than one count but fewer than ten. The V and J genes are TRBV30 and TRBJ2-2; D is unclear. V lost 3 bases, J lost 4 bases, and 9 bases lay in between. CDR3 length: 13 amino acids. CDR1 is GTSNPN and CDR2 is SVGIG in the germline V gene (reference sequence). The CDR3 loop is CAWRSGPTGELFF. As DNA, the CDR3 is TGTGCCTGGAGGTCCGGTCCCACCGGGGAGCTGTTTTTT.

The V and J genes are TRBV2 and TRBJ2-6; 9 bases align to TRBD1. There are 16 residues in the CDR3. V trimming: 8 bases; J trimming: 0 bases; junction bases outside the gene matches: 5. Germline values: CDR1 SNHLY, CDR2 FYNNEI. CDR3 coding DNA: TGTGCCAGCGAAGGACAGGGGAACTCTGGGGCCAACGTCCTGACTTTC. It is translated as CASEGQGNSGANVLTF.

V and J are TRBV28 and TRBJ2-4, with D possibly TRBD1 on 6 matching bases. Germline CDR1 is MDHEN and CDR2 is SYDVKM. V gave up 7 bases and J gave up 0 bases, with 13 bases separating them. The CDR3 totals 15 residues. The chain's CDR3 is CASNIQGQAKNIQYF. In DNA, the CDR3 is TGTGCCAGCAATATTCAGGGGCAAGCCAAAAACATTCAGTACTTC.

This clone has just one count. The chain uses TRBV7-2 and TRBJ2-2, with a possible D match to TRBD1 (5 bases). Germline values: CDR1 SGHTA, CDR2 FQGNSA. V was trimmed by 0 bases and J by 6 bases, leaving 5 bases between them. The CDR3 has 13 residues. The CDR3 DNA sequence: TGTGCCAGCAGCTTAGCGGGGCCCGGGGAGCTGTTTTTT. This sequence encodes CASSLAGPGELFF.

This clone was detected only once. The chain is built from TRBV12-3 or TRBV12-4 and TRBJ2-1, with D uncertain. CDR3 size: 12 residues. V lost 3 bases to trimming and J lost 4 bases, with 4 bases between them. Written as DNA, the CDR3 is TGTGCCAGCAGTTTCGGGTACAATGAGCAGTTCTTC. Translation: CASSFGYNEQFF.

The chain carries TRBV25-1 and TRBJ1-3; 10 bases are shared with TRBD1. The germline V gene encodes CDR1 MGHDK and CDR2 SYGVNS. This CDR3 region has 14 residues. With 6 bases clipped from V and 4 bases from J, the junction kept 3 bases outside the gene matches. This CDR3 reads CASRGTGEGNTIYF. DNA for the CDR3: TGTGCCAGCAGGGGGACAGGGGAAGGAAACACCATATATTTT.

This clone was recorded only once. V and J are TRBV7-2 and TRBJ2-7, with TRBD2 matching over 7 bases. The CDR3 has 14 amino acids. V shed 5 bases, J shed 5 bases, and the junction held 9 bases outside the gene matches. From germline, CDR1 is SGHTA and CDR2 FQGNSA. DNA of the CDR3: TGTGCCAGCAGCCTCGGTGGACTAGTAAACGAGCAGTACTTC. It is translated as CASSLGGLVNEQYF.